Listed here are 29 T cell receptor beta chains from one sample, sequenced in a study of blood T cell repertoires in COVID-19. Data came from immunoSEQ multiplex PCR; TCRdb stores just in-frame clones and leaves some out. The table records 300,000 to 350,000 clones, around 90% of them present only once. The sample was PBMCs or T cells enriched from blood (not recorded which). These receptors originate from a woman aged 18-29 years with acute COVID-19.

A single count supports this clone. The chain uses TRBV18 and TRBJ2-7; unclear D gene. This CDR3 has 15 amino acids. The germline V gene has CDR1 KGHSH and CDR2 LQKENI. Between the trimmed V and J ends, which lost 2 bases and 0 bases, there was a span of 11 bases. CDR3 coding DNA: TGTGCCAGCTCACCAGGGCAGGTTAGCTCCTACGAGCAGTACTTC. Amino acid sequence: CASSPGQVSSYEQYF.

This clone has a handful of counts. The V and J genes are TRBV6-5 and TRBJ2-7, with 8 bases aligning to TRBD2. The J segment lost 2 bases and the V segment lost 7 bases, leaving 4 bases of the junction unmatched. The CDR3 spans 13 residues. From germline, CDR1 is MNHEY and CDR2 SVGAGI. The CDR3 protein is CASISGTTYEQYF. The CDR3 DNA reads as TGTGCCAGCATTAGCGGGACCACCTACGAGCAGTACTTC.

V usage is TRBV18 and J usage is TRBJ2-7; D is perhaps TRBD1 (7 bases). Trimming left V 3 bases short and J 3 bases short, with 12 bases between. Germline V CDR1 and CDR2: KGHSH, LQKENI. There are 14 residues in the CDR3. CDR3 coding DNA: TGTGCCAGCTCACCCCCAGGGGGGAACTACGAGCAGTACTTC. Translating it yields CASSPPGGNYEQYF.

This rearrangement joins TRBV29-1 to TRBJ1-5; 8 bases agree with TRBD1. V trimming: 7 bases; J trimming: 3 bases; junction bases outside the gene matches: 5. CDR1 and CDR2 (germline): SQVTM, ANQGSEA. This CDR3 region has 13 residues. The CDR3 DNA follows: TGCAGCGCCACAGGGGGGTTCAATCAGCCCCAGCATTTT. Translated: CSATGGFNQPQHF.

The chain employs TRBV11-2 and TRBJ1-1; D perhaps matches TRBD1 (6 bases). There are 15 residues in the CDR3. Deletions cut 5 bases from V and 5 bases from J, with 18 bases between. Germline-derived CDR1 and CDR2 are SGHAT and FQNNGV. The CDR3 protein is CASSLKRGAVTEAFF. For the CDR3, the DNA is TGTGCCAGCAGCCTTAAACGGGGGGCGGTGACTGAAGCTTTCTTT.

The chain has TRBV29-1 and TRBJ2-7, with TRBD1 as a possible D gene (6 bases). The germline CDR1 and CDR2 sequences are SQVTM and ANQGSEA. CDR3 length equals 16 residues. Trimming took 4 bases from V and 0 from J, leaving 19 bases between them. Here the CDR3 DNA reads TGCAGCGTTGGACAGGCAACGGGTCACCCCTCCTACGAGCAGTACTTC. This codes for CSVGQATGHPSYEQYF.

This clone has more than one count but fewer than ten. CDR3 in DNA: TGCGCCAGCAGCCCGGACACATGGCGTGAGCAGTTCTTC. It encodes CASSPDTWREQFF. V gene TRBV5-1 combines with J gene TRBJ2-1; D possibly corresponds to TRBD1 (5 bases). The CDR3 has 13 amino acids. Per the germline V gene, CDR1 is SGHRS and CDR2 is YFSETQ. The V gene lost 4 bases and the J gene lost 9 bases, with 14 bases spanning the gap.

This clone has only one observation. This sequence joins TRBV3-1 (or the pseudogene TRBV3-2) and TRBJ1-3, with D perhaps TRBD1 (6 bases). V was trimmed by 5 bases and J by 4 bases, leaving 12 bases between them. The CDR3 has 14 residues. Germline CDR1 reads LGHDT; CDR2 reads YNNKEL (reference sequence). CDR3 sequence (DNA): TGTGCCAGCAGCGGTACAGGGACGGGAAACACCATATATTTT. As protein: CASSGTGTGNTIYF.

The V gene is TRBV30, the J gene TRBJ2-7; 7 nucleotides agree with TRBD2. This CDR3 has 13 amino acids. Germline V lookup: CDR1 GTSNPN, CDR2 SVGIG (reference sequence). V was clipped by 4 bases and J by 0 bases; unmatched bases: 3. The CDR3 protein is CAWMGGGSYEQYF. CDR3 DNA: TGTGCCTGGATGGGGGGGGGCTCCTACGAGCAGTACTTC.

About this clone: One end of the junction is discordant with germline, which a read error may explain. The chain joins TRBV7-7 to TRBJ2-1, with 8 bases lining up with TRBD2. There are 16 residues in the CDR3. Germline V gene lookup returns CDR1 SSHAT and CDR2 FNYEAQ (reference sequence). In DNA form, the CDR3 reads TGTGCTAGCAGCCTCCTCTCTAGCGGGTGCCGCAATGAGCAGTTCTTC. It yields the protein CASSLLSSGCRNEQFF.

The chain is built from TRBV6-5 and TRBJ1-3; D is undetermined. V lost 6 bases and J lost 4, with 10 bases in between. CDR1 is MNHEY, CDR2 SVGAGI, per germline. This CDR3 spans 13 amino acids. The CDR3 here is CASSTERGNTIYF. For the CDR3, the DNA is TGTGCCAGCAGCACGGAGCGAGGAAACACCATATATTTT.

This sequence joins TRBV3-1 (or the pseudogene TRBV3-2) and TRBJ2-1, with D unclear. Trimming removed 1 base at V and 3 bases at J, with 7 bases between. CDR1 and CDR2 from the germline V gene are LGHDT and YNNKEL (reference sequence). The CDR3 runs to 14 residues. The CDR3 sequence is CASSQGGGYNEQFF. In DNA form, the CDR3 reads TGTGCCAGCAGCCAAGGTGGCGGCTACAATGAGCAGTTCTTC.

The chain joins TRBV18 to TRBJ1-2; TRBD1 might be the D (6 bases). The ends were cut back, 2 bases at V and 3 bases at J, with 13 bases in the middle. CDR3 size: 15 residues. Germline CDR1 is KGHSH and CDR2 is LQKENI. The CDR3 here is CASSPKGTTHYGYTF. DNA for the CDR3: TGTGCCAGCTCACCAAAAGGGACAACGCACTATGGCTACACCTTC.

The V call is TRBV7-9, the J call TRBJ2-1, with TRBD2 matching 8 bases. The CDR3 runs to 16 residues. Per the germline V gene, CDR1 is SEHNR and CDR2 is FQNEAQ (reference sequence). V gave up 5 bases and J gave up 0 bases; unmatched junction bases: 6. This CDR3 reads CASSILADSSYNEQFF. The CDR3 nucleotides are TGTGCCAGCAGCATACTAGCGGACAGCTCCTACAATGAGCAGTTCTTC.

This clone was recorded only once. The CDR3 DNA follows: TGCGCCAGCAGCTTGGGGTCTGGGACAGGGGTTCAAGAGACCCAGTACTTC. Translated: CASSLGSGTGVQETQYF. The chain uses TRBV5-1 and TRBJ2-5; the match to TRBD1 covers 10 bases. V lost 0 bases to trimming and J lost 2 bases; unmatched junction nucleotides: 7. The V gene's germline CDR1 is SGHRS and CDR2 YFSETQ. The CDR3 runs to 17 residues.

The J gene is TRBJ1-6, the V gene TRBV28; TRBD1 is a possible D gene (5 bases). Looked up from germline, CDR1 is MDHEN and CDR2 is SYDVKM. The ends were cut back, 5 bases at V and 7 bases at J, with 21 bases in the middle. CDR3 length: 17 amino acids. CDR3 protein: CASSIPWIDRRNSPLHF. CDR3 coding DNA: TGTGCCAGCAGTATCCCTTGGATAGACAGAAGAAATTCACCCCTCCACTTT.

The rearrangement joins TRBV7-3 to TRBJ2-2; 7 bases are shared with TRBD1. Germline V gives CDR1 SGHTA, CDR2 FQGTGA. The CDR3 has 15 amino acids. The junction had 7 bases not matched to a gene; V was cut back by 5 bases and J by 4 bases. Written as DNA, the CDR3 is TGTGCCAGCAGCCGACAGGGTGCGAGCACCGGGGAGCTGTTTTTT. Protein product: CASSRQGASTGELFF.

The CDR3 here is CASSQTGTGGSPLHF. The CDR3 region has the DNA TGTGCCAGCAGCCAAACCGGGACAGGGGGATCACCCCTCCACTTT. The V call is TRBV5-4, the J call TRBJ1-6, with TRBD1 identical over 11 bases. Germline V CDR1 and CDR2: SGHNT, YYREEE (reference sequence). The J segment lost 10 bases and the V segment lost 4 bases, leaving 7 bases of the junction unmatched. The CDR3 is 15 amino acids.

The chain couples TRBV5-1 to TRBJ2-7; D is perhaps TRBD1 (5 bases). The CDR3 contains 13 residues. Germline-derived CDR1 and CDR2 are SGHRS and YFSETQ. V was trimmed by 4 bases and J by 4 bases, leaving 12 bases between them. CDR3 region: CASSPDSSYEQYF. CDR3 bases: TGCGCCAGCAGCCCAGACAGTTCTTACGAGCAGTACTTC. Full variable domain (missing parts from reference TRBV5-1 and TRBJ2-7): KAGVTQTPRYLIKTRGQQVTLSCSPISGHRSVSWYQQTPGQGLQFLFEYFSETQRNKGNFPGRFSGRQFSNSRSEMNVSTLELGDSALYLCASSPDSSYEQYFGPGTRLTVT.

This sequence joins TRBV3-1 (or the pseudogene TRBV3-2) and TRBJ1-3; D is perhaps TRBD1 (5 bases). Germline V gene lookup returns CDR1 LGHDT and CDR2 YNNKEL (reference sequence). Trimming cost V 4 bases and J 3 bases, with 13 bases left between them. The CDR3 sequence is 15 residues long. The CDR3 DNA is TGTGCCAGCAGCCCCCTAGGAGGGGATGGAAACACCATATATTTT. Protein product: CASSPLGGDGNTIYF.

The gene calls are TRBV6-5 and TRBJ2-3; D possibly corresponds to TRBD2 (6 bases). Germline V gene lookup returns CDR1 MNHEY and CDR2 SVGAGI. V was clipped by 6 bases and J by 8 bases, with 15 bases between them. This CDR3 spans 13 amino acids. CDR3 nucleotides: TGTGCCAGCAGCAACCCCCCCGGGGGTACGCAGTATTTT. This codes for CASSNPPGGTQYF.

This chain uses TRBV28 with TRBJ2-3; TRBD2 matches at 14 bases. V lost 6 bases and J lost 7; bases outside the gene matches: 6. The CDR3 has 15 amino acids. Per the germline V gene, CDR1 is MDHEN and CDR2 is SYDVKM. The CDR3 nucleotides are TGTGCCAGCAGACCGACTAGCGGGAGGGTTTATACGCAGTATTTT. This gives the protein CASRPTSGRVYTQYF.

Only one count was recorded for this clone. The chain uses TRBV30 and TRBJ1-5; 8 nucleotides line up with TRBD1. CDR3 length: 14 residues. From germline, CDR1 is GTSNPN and CDR2 SVGIG (reference sequence). Trimming at V came to 5 bases and at J to 1 base, leaving 4 bases not matched to a gene. Written as DNA, the CDR3 is TGTGCCTGGGGGGGGGACAGGAGCAATCAGCCCCAGCATTTT. Protein: CAWGGDRSNQPQHF.

The chain has TRBV28 and TRBJ1-2; 12 bases align to TRBD1. The V gene end was trimmed by 6 bases and the J gene end by 6 bases; junction bases not matched to a gene: 5. CDR3 length: 14 residues. In germline, CDR1 is MDHEN, CDR2 SYDVKM. In DNA form, the CDR3 reads TGTGCCAGCAGCCAGGGACAGGGGGCTAATGGCTACACCTTC. This gives the protein CASSQGQGANGYTF.

This clone came up once. This chain connects TRBV19 to TRBJ2-3; a weak D match, TRBD2 (5 bases). This CDR3 has 14 amino acids. Trimming removed 7 bases at V and 1 base at J, with 12 bases between. Per germline, CDR1 LNHDA and CDR2 SQIVND (reference sequence). CDR3 DNA: TGTGCCAGTACACGGGGTTGGGGCACAGATACGCAGTATTTT. It translates to CASTRGWGTDTQYF.

The V gene is TRBV27, the J gene TRBJ1-1, with D hard to call. In germline, CDR1 is MNHEY, CDR2 SMNVEV (reference sequence). Trimming pared 4 bases from V and 2 bases from J, leaving 8 bases between. CDR3 length equals 13 residues. CDR3 sequence: CASSSTPNTEAFF. The CDR3 DNA is TGTGCCAGCAGTTCCACACCCAACACTGAAGCTTTCTTT.

This chain uses TRBV7-9 with TRBJ2-2, with 7 bases lining up with TRBD1. The CDR3 is 16 residues long. The V gene's germline CDR1 is SEHNR and CDR2 FQNEAQ (reference sequence). V gave up 1 base and J gave up 2 bases; unmatched junction bases: 4. The CDR3: CASSLVGQFNTGELFF. The CDR3 region has the DNA TGTGCCAGCAGCTTAGTGGGACAGTTCAACACCGGGGAGCTGTTTTTT.

This sequence joins TRBV19 and TRBJ2-4; TRBD1 agrees at 7 bases. V was pared by 3 bases and J by 5 bases, with 1 base of the junction left unmatched. CDR1 and CDR2 from the germline V gene are LNHDA and SQIVND (reference sequence). CDR3 length: 13 amino acids. CDR3 region: CASSIDRENIQYF. CDR3 nucleotide sequence: TGTGCCAGTAGTATCGACAGGGAAAACATTCAGTACTTC.

CDR3 in DNA: TGTGCCACCAGTATTGGGAGTAACAATGAGCAGTTCTTC. This sequence encodes CATSIGSNNEQFF. The V gene is TRBV24-1, the J gene TRBJ2-1; weak D call: TRBD2 (5 bases). The CDR3 covers 13 residues. The V gene's germline CDR1 is KGHDR and CDR2 SFDVKD. Trimming took off 6 bases at V and 5 bases at J, with 10 bases between the two ends.